This T cell receptor beta chain comes out of a study of OX40 agonist ivuxolimab in advanced cancers. Study-level background: Ivuxolimab, which patients received intravenously every 2 weeks, was dosed at 0.01 to 10 mg/kg. Allowance was made for prior anti-PD-1, anti-PD-L1 or anti-CTLA-4 therapy, and 40% to 45% had some. The study reported partial responses in three patients: one hepatocellular carcinoma, two cutaneous melanoma.

Sequencing used immunoSEQ multiplex PCR; TCRdb keeps in-frame clones, though not all of them. The repertoire holds tens of thousands of clones, with around 90% as singletons. This CDR3 is 14 amino acids long. From germline, CDR1 is LGHNT and CDR2 FRNRAP. V was shortened by 5 bases and J by 0 bases, with 8 bases between the two germline ends. This sequence joins TRBV12-5 and TRBJ2-1; D is ambiguous. The sequence was obtained from an adult with an advanced solid tumor such as melanoma, head and neck, liver or kidney cancer. The sequenced sample was CD4+ or CD8+ T cells sorted from blood, obtained in a trial of the OX40 agonist ivuxolimab. The chain's CDR3 is CASGEELSYNEQFF. DNA of the CDR3: TGTGCTAGTGGTGAGGAACTCTCCTACAATGAGCAGTTCTTC.